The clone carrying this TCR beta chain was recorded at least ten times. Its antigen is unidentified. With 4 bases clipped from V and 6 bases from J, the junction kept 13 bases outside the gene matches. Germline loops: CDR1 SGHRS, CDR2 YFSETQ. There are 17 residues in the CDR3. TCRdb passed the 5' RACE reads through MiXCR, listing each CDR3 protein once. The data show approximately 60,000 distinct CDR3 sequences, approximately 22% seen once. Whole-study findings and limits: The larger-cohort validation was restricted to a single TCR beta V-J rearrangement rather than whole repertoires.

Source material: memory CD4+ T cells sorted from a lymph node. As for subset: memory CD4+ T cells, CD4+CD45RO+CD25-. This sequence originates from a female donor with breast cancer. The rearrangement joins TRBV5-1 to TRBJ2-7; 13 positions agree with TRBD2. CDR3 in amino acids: CASSPAGGTSGIVEQYF. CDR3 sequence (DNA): TGCGCCAGCAGCCCGGCCGGCGGGACTAGCGGGATTGTCGAGCAGTACTTC.